These T cell receptor beta chains were read from a single sample in a study of cytomegalovirus exposure and HLA in healthy donors. Only in-frame clones appear in the TCRdb table, and some are missing; sequencing was by immunoSEQ multiplex PCR. Here the sample table reports about 25,000 clones. Specimen: PBMCs. Receptors were obtained from a male donor in good health and CMV-seropositive. CDR3s include the opening cysteine and the closing phenylalanine or tryptophan. The order of the fields is V gene, J gene, CDR3 protein.

>TRBV30|TRBJ1-3
CAWEQGSGNTIYF
>TRBV18|TRBJ2-2
CASSPQGAGELFF
>TRBV5-1|TRBJ2-7
CASSLDGLEVEQYF
>TRBV5-1|TRBJ2-5
CASSLDPGDQETQYF
>TRBV13|TRBJ2-1
CASSIRTYYNEQFF
>TRBV7-3|TRBJ2-7
CASSLSETSKQYF
>TRBV16|TRBJ2-7
CASSHADRAQYF
>TRBV14|TRBJ2-5
CASSPLGPPVIETQYF
>TRBV19|TRBJ2-1
CASAWGTQGEQFF
>TRBV7-7|TRBJ1-1
CASSFPRDREGAFF
>TRBV4-1|TRBJ2-2
CASSHNKGGQVFSGELFF
>TRBV18|TRBJ1-2
CASSPQDRSYTF
>TRBV5-6|TRBJ2-6
CASSVGVASSGANVLTF
>TRBV27|TRBJ1-5
CASSLRGSNQPQHF
>TRBV5-6|TRBJ2-1
CASSLSGTTNEQFF
>TRBV28|TRBJ1-2
CASSSRGEGGGYGYTF
>TRBV6-1|TRBJ1-5
CASSPGGFSNQPQHF
>TRBV30|TRBJ2-7
CAWSFGASGWSSYEQYF
>TRBV28|TRBJ2-1
CASSRTSGFYNEQFF
>TRBV15|TRBJ2-7
CATSRGGGTYEQYF
>TRBV5-8|TRBJ1-2
CASSPMMGADYGYTF
>TRBV7-2|TRBJ2-1
CASSLKAGWVNEQFF